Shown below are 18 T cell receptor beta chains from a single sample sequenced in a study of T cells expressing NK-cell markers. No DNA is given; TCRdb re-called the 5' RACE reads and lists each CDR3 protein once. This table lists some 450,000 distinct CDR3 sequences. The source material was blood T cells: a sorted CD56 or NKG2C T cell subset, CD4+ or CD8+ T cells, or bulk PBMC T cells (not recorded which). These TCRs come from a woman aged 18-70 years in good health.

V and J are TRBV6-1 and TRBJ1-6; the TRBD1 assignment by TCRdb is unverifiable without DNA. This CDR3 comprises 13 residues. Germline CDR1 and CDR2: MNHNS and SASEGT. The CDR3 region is CASGGKRNSPLHF.

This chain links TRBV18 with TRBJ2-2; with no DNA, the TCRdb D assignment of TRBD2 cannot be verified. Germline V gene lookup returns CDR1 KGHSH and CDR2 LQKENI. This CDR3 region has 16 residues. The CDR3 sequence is CASSPVAGGNTGELFF.

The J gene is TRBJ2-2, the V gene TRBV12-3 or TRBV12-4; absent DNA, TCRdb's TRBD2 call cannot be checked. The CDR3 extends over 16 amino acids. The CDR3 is CASSLMRGGDTGELFF.

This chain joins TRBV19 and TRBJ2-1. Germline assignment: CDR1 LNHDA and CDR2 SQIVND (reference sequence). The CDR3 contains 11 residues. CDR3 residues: CASRIGDEQFF.

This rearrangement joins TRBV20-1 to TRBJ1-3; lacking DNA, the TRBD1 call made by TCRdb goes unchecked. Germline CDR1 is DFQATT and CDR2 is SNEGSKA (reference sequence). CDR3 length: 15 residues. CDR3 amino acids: CSAKGGDNSGNTIYF.

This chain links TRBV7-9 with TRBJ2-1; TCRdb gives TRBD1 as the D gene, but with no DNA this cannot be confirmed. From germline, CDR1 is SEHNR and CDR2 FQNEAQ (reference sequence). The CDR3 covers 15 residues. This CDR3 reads CASSLPRPGYNEQFF.

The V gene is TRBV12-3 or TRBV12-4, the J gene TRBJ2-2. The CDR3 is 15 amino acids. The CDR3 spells CASRSEPMDTGELFF.

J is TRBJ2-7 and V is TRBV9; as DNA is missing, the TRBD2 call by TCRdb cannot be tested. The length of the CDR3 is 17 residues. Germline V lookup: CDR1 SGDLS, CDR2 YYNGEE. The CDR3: CASSVAEGSGGPYEQYF. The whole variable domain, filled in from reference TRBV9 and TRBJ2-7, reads DSGVTQTPKHLITATGQRVTLRCSPRSGDLSVYWYQQSLDQGLQFLIQYYNGEERAKGNILERFSAQQFPDLHSELNLSSLELGDSALYFCASSVAEGSGGPYEQYFGPGTRLTVT.

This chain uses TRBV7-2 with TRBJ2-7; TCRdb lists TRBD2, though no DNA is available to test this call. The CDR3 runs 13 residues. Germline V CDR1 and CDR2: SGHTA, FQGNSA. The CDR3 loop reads CASSRLAGGEQYF. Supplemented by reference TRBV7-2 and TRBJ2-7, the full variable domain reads GAGVSQSPSNKVTEKGKDVELRCDPISGHTALYWYRQSLGQGLEFLIYFQGNSAPDKSGLPSDRFSAERTGGSVSTLTIQRTQQEDSAVYLCASSRLAGGEQYFGPGTRLTVT.

CDR3 amino acids: CASSLETGVEGTGELFF. The chain recombines TRBV7-6 with TRBJ2-2; TCRdb lists TRBD1, though no DNA is available to test this call. CDR1 is SGHVS and CDR2 is FNYEAQ in the germline V gene. The CDR3 is made up of 17 amino acids.

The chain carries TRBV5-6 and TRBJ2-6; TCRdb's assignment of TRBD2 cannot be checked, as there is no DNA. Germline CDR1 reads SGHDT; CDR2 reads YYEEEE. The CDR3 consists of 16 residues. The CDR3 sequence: CASSLSGISGANVLTF. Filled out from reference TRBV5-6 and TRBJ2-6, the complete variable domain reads DAGVTQSPTHLIKTRGQQVTLRCSPKSGHDTVSWYQQALGQGPQFIFQYYEEEERQRGNFPDRFSGHQFPNYSSELNVNALLLGDSALYLCASSLSGISGANVLTFGAGSRLTVL.

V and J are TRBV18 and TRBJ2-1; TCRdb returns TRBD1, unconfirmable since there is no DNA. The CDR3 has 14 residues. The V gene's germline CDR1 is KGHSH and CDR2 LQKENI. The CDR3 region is CASSPGQGANEQFF.

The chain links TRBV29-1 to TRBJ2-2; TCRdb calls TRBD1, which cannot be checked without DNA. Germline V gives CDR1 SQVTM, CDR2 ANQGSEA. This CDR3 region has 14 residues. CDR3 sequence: CSAETGGSSGELFF.

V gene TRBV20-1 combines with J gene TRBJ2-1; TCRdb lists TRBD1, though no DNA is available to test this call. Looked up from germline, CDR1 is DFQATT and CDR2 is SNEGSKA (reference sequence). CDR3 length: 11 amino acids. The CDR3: CSAKRGAIHFF.

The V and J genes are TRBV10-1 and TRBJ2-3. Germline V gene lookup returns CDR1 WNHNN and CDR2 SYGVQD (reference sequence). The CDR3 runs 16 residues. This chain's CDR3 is CASSESGGLGTDTQYF.

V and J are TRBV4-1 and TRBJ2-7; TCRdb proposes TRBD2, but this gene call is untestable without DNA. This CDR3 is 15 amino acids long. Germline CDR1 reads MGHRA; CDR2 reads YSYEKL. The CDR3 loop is CASSQVLAGDYEQYF.

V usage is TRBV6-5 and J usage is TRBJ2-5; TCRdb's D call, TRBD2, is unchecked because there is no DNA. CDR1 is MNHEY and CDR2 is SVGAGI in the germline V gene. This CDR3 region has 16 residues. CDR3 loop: CASSYSLAGGPETQYF.

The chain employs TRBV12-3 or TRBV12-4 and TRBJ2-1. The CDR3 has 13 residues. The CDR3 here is CASSFELINEQFF.